The rows below give T cell receptor beta chains drawn from one sample of a study of cytomegalovirus exposure and HLA in healthy donors. Measured with immunoSEQ multiplex PCR; TCRdb has only the in-frame clones, and not every one. The sample records 150,000 to 200,000 clones, 75% to 80% being singletons. Sample: PBMCs. These TCRs come from a woman in her 30s in good health and CMV-seropositive. Each CDR3 is given with its conserved first and last residue.

V,CDR3
TRBV7-2,CASSSPGTGSFGYTF
TRBV5-1,CASSQSPGLSNEKLFF
TRBV21-1,CASSKAMDRGREETQYF
TRBV25-1,CASSGRTRRVAEQFF
TRBV7-2,CASSPRRGDSYEQYF
TRBV5-6,CASSGRGGGPNYEQYF
TRBV5-6,CASSLEPSRGYTF
TRBV9,CASSFRVGPYEQYF
TRBV7-9,CASSLTTGLSSYEQYF
TRBV7-9,CSSSPVAGGPYEQYF
TRBV2,CASQDGGTGREKLFF
TRBV12-5,CASGLGGTGNMNTEAFF
TRBV6-4,CASKLTISNQPQHF
TRBV5-4,CASSLSRVVEEAFF
TRBV6-5,CASSFLAGGVGTQYF
TRBV7-8,CASSIWTGSYEQYF
TRBV28,CASSRTGRARGNQPQHF
TRBV7-6,CASSQDRSLNTEAFF
TRBV29-1,CSGTSRGTEAFF
TRBV5-6,CASSLSGRIFNQPQHF
TRBV5-1,CASSLQGARAPNTEAFF
TRBV29-1,CSVASNRGGGIHYGYTF
TRBV7-9,CASLEGRNTEAFF
TRBV5-1,CASSPSSDFYEQYF
TRBV7-7,CASSFPRTGGLNTEAFF
TRBV19,CASSFGGRTDTQYF
TRBV25-1,CASSEFRGGGETQYF
TRBV9,CASSVSPREEAFF
TRBV11-1,CASSPQRGGNTIYF
TRBV9,CASSVSRFSTFYEQYF
TRBV27,CASSPPAVTYDRPYEQYF
TRBV10-3,CAISEQGSYEQYF
TRBV7-9,CASSSPDRTNEQFF
TRBV18,CASSRLAGAFSYEQYF
TRBV6-5,CASSFTRQGYEKLFF
TRBV9,CASNWQGHNEQFF
TRBV5-8,CASSYGQGQISNQPQHF
TRBV28,CASSSPAGVEQYF
TRBV25-1,CASSDGARGYTF
TRBV28,CASSFPQDSLNTEAFF
TRBV4-1,CASSQLTGGSTDTQYF
TRBV4-2,CASSLWSAGGLAYEQYF
TRBV11-2,CASSLGAEGKEQYF
TRBV5-4,CASSLVGTGDFEAFF
TRBV6-4,CASSDEPGTAYGYTF
TRBV5-1,CASRQGSGNTIYF
TRBV27,CASSWGLAGVNEQFF
TRBV11-2,CASSLSPRGYEQYF
TRBV15,CATSRDIRSGLQETQYF